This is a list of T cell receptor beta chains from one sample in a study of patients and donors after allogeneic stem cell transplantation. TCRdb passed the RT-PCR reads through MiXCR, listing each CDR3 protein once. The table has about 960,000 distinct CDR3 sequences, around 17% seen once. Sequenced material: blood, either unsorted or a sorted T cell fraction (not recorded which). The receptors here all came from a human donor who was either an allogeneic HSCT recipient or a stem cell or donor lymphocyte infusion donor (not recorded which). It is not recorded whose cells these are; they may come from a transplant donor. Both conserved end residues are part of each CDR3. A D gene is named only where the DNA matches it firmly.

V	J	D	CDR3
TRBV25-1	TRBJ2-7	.	CASSEGGDYEQYF
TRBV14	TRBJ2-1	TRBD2	CASSGRTSHEQFF
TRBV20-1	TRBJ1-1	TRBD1	CSAIRGRAEAFF
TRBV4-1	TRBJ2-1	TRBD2	CASSQGLAGRPYNEQFF
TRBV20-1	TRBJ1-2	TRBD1	CSARLTGGAHGYTF
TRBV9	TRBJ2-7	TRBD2	CASSGGLAGATRYEQYF
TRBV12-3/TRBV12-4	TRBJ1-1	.	CASAFFEAFF
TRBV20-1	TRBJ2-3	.	CSVDGGFEGTDTQYF
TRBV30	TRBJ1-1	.	CAWTKKTGKNTEAFF
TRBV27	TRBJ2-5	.	CASSLWQGTETQYF
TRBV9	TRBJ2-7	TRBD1	CASSAKTGYEQYF
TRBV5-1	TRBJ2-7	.	CASSSAYEQYF
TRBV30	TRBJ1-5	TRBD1	CAWRGQVNQPQHF
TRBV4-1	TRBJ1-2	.	CASSQVSGTLGGYTF
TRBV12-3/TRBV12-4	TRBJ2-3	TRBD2	CASSLTVSTSGSIIGTQYF
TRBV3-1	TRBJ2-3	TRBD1	CASSSRDRAGDTQYF
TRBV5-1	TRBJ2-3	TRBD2	CASSGGGGADTQYF
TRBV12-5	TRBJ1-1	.	CASGLGTGRTEAFF
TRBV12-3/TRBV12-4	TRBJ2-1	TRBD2	CASSDTSGLAGIYNEQFF
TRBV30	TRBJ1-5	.	CACTSTSNQPQHF
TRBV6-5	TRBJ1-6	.	CASSYSKRGYNSPLHF
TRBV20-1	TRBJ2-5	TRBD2	CSATSREGGRTQYF
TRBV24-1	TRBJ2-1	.	CATSDVTSSSGNEQFF
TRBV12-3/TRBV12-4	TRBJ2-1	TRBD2	CASSSGTRRLNEQFF
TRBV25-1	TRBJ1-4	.	CASSDLPLPGSGEKLFF
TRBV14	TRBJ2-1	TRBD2	CASSQIPGTSAEEQFF
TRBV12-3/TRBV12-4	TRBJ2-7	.	CASSWAYAEQYF
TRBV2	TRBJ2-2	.	CASSRSPPSPTTGELFF
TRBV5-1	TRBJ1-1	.	CASSLPPDARRSEAFF
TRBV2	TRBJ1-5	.	CASSLTLSGGQPQHF
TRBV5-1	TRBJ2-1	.	CASSPTARHSYNEQFF
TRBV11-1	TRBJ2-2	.	CASSPLGMKGANTGELFF
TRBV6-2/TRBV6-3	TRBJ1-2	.	CASSYLRTSRAF
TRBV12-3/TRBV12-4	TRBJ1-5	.	CASNRQQGQPQHF
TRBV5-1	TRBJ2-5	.	CASSRGVGETQYF
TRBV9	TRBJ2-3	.	CASSADRSSTDTQYF
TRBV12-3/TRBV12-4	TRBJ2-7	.	CASSFSYSYEQYF
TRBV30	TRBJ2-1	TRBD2	CAWGGGGAGRNEQFF
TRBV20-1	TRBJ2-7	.	CSARGEAYEQYF
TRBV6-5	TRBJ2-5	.	CASSYWRGGPRETQYF